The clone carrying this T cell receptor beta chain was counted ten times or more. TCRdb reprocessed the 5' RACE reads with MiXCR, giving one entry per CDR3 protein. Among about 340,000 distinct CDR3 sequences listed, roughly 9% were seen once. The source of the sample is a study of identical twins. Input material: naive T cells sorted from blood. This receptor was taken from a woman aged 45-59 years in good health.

The CDR3 DNA reads TGTGCCAGCAGCTTAGTCTCAGTTTGGACAGGGCCTGGCGAGCAGTACTTC. This codes for CASSLVSVWTGPGEQYF. This chain connects TRBV7-9 to TRBJ2-7; 8 positions agree with TRBD1. Germline CDR1 SEHNR, CDR2 FQNEAQ (reference sequence). This CDR3 spans 17 amino acids. V gave up 1 base and J gave up 6 bases; unmatched junction bases: 14.